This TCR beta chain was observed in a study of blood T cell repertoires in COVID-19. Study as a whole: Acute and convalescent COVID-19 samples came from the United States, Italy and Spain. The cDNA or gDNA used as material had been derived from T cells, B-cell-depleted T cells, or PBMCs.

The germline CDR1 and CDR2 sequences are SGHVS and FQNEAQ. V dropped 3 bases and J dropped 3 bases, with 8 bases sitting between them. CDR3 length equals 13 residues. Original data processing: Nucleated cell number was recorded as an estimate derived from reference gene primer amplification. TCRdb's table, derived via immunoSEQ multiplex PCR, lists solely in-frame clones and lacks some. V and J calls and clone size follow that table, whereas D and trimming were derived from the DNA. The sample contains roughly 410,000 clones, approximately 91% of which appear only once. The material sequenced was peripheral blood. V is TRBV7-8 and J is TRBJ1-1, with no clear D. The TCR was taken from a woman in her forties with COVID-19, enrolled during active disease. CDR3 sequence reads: CASSLKAYTEAFF. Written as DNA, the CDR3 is TGTGCCAGCAGCTTGAAAGCATACACTGAAGCTTTCTTT.